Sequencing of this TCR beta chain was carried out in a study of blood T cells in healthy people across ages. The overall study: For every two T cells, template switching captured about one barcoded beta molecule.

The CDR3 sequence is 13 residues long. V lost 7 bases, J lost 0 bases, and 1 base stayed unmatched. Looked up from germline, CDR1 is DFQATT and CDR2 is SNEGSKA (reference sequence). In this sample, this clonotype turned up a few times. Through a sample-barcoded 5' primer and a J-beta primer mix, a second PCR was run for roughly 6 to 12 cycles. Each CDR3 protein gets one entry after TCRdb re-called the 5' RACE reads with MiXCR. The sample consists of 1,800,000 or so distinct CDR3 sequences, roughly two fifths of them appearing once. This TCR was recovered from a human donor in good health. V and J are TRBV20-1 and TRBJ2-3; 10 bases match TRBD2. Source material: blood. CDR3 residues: CSGSGRSTDTQYF. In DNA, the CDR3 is TGCAGTGGTAGCGGGAGGAGCACAGATACGCAGTATTTT.